This T cell receptor beta chain emerged from a study of glioma-infiltrating T cells. Study-wide findings and caveats: Above-expected tissue-blood divergence occurred in all gliomas, most in low-grade ones. Tissue and blood shared very few CDR3 sequences.

This clonotype was observed at least ten times. Its antigen is not identified. CDR3 size: 17 residues. CDR1 is MDHEN and CDR2 is SYDVKM in the germline V gene. Trimming cost V 5 bases and J 6 bases; bases outside gene matches: 8. Amplification of TCR alpha and beta CDR3 regions from RNA used iRepertoire nested multiplex PCR. Tissue mRNA or PBMC total RNA, roughly 85-450 ng, went into one-step reverse transcription and amplification. One entry per CDR3 protein, called by TCRdb with MiXCR from the multiplex PCR reads. The repertoire holds 100,000 to 150,000 distinct CDR3 sequences, with approximately 26% as singletons.

This clonotype was sampled from a human donor with low-grade glioma or glioblastoma, undergoing nonglioma brain surgery, or in good health (not recorded which). The rearrangement links TRBV28 to TRBJ2-3; 16 positions match TRBD2. Sequencing was performed on glioma tissue, nonneoplastic brain tissue, or PBMCs (not recorded which). In DNA, the CDR3 is TGTGCCAGCAGTATGGGACTAGCGGGGGGGCCGTGGGATACGCAGTATTTT. Its protein is CASSMGLAGGPWDTQYF. Filled out from reference TRBV28 and TRBJ2-3, the complete variable domain reads DVKVTQSSRYLVKRTGEKVFLECVQDMDHENMFWYRQDPGLGLRLIYFSYDVKMKEKGDIPEGYSVSREKKERFSLILESASTNQTSMYLCASSMGLAGGPWDTQYFGPGTRLTVL.